The present T cell receptor beta chain was sequenced within a study of T cell responses to AZD1222 COVID-19 vaccine. Second-dose schedules of about 4 or about 12 weeks were combined. Some clones are missing from TCRdb's copy, which holds only in-frame ones; the method was immunoSEQ multiplex PCR. The table has some 110,000 clones, 88% seen once. Germline V gives CDR1 DFQATT, CDR2 SNEGSKA (reference sequence). The CDR3 is 13 amino acids. V lost 3 bases and J lost 7, with 15 bases in between. The receptor's source is an adult who received the AZD1222 COVID-19 vaccine. The V and J genes are TRBV20-1 and TRBJ1-2; no reliable D call. The specimen comprised peripheral blood, sampled 28 days after the second AZD1222 dose. The CDR3 nucleotides read TGCAGTGCTAGTCTCGACACCCACCCTGGCTACACCTTC. This translates into CSASLDTHPGYTF.